This TCR beta chain was recovered during a study of response to subunit inactivated influenza vaccine. Overall study results and limits: Authors suggested few new T cells are recruited by each seasonal influenza vaccination.

This clonotype was recorded a few times. Its antigen is currently unknown. TCRdb redid the calling of the RT-PCR reads with MiXCR, one entry per CDR3 protein. The sample shows roughly 550,000 distinct CDR3 sequences, around 21% of them seen only once. This sample also appeared in a second study, on T cells expressing NK-cell markers. That paper notes: Template switching by 5'RACE with UMIs generated the TCR beta cDNA. Sorted CD3+CD56-NKG2C+, CD3+CD56+NKG2C- and CD3+CD56+NKG2C+ T cells were the source of the TCR beta repertoires. In the group of eight sequenced donors, seven were HCMV-seropositive and one was seronegative. HCMV specificity was not established for the expanded NKG2C+ T cell clones.

Sample: CD4+ T cells sorted from PBMCs, taken roughly 12 days after vaccination. The TCR sequence derives from a man aged 50 to 59 who received an inactivated influenza vaccine.

The CDR3, as DNA: TGTGCCAGCTCACCTGGGGAGAGCAATCAGCCCCAGCATTTT. Amino acids: CASSPGESNQPQHF. The rearrangement links TRBV18 to TRBJ1-5; D not resolved. This CDR3 has 14 amino acids. V was trimmed by 3 bases and J by 1 base, leaving 7 bases between them. Germline V gene lookup returns CDR1 KGHSH and CDR2 LQKENI.